Listed below are T cell receptor beta chains from one sample, sequenced in a study of blood T cell repertoires in COVID-19. The method was immunoSEQ multiplex PCR; TCRdb's version includes in-frame clones alone and lacks a portion of them. The table includes under 100,000 clones, roughly nine tenths detected once. The source material was peripheral blood. The receptors here all came from a man aged 45-65 years with acute or convalescent COVID-19. Each CDR3 is given with its conserved first and last residue. The D gene is left open where the match is weak. Some rows have no size entry. The others give once, few or many, or a class for an expanded clone.

abundance	j_gene	v_gene	d_gene	CDR3nt	CDR3aa
NA	TRBJ1-1	TRBV24-1	NA	TGTGCCACCAGTGATTCCGGGACTGTTGAGACTGAAGCTTTCTTT	CATSDSGTVETEAFF
NA	TRBJ2-6	TRBV19	NA	TGTGCCAGTAGTCCAGGGGCCGGGGCCAACGTCCTGACTTTC	CASSPGAGANVLTF
NA	TRBJ2-7	TRBV27	NA	TGTGCCAGCAGTTTAGGGCAGGGATACTACGAGCAGTACTTC	CASSLGQGYYEQYF
NA	TRBJ2-7	TRBV3-1/TRBV3-2	NA	TGTGCCAGCAGCCAAGTATCCGGGTACGAGCAGTACTTC	CASSQVSGYEQYF
few	TRBJ2-5	TRBV3-1/TRBV3-2	TRBD2	TGTGCCAGCAGCTCCTCGGGACTAGGGGAGACCCAGTACTTC	CASSSSGLGETQYF
once	TRBJ2-5	TRBV6-2/TRBV6-3	NA	TGTGCCAGCAGTCCCCTACCGTTTGGGGAGCGAGAGACCCAGTACTTC	CASSPLPFGERETQYF
NA	TRBJ1-5	TRBV6-2/TRBV6-3	TRBD1	TGTGCCAGCAGTTACCCGCGCGGGACAGCCAGGGATCAGCCCCAGCATTTT	CASSYPRGTARDQPQHF
NA	TRBJ2-3	TRBV6-5	TRBD1	TGTGCCAGCAAATCCGGGACAGGTCGCACAGATACGCAGTATTTT	CASKSGTGRTDTQYF
NA	TRBJ1-1	TRBV4-1	NA	TGCGCCAGCAGCCGGGGGCAGGGCGGCACTGAAGCTTTCTTT	CASSRGQGGTEAFF
NA	TRBJ1-2	TRBV4-2	NA	TGTGCCAGCAGCCCTCTCGGCCAGCCAGGCTATGGCTACACCTTC	CASSPLGQPGYGYTF
NA	TRBJ1-3	TRBV9	NA	TGTGCCAGCAGCGTAGAGGGGTTCTCTGGAAACACCATATATTTT	CASSVEGFSGNTIYF
NA	TRBJ2-5	TRBV5-4	TRBD2	TGTGCCAGCAGCTTGGAGCGGGAGGGCCGGGAGACCCAGTACTTC	CASSLEREGRETQYF
few	TRBJ2-2	TRBV6-5	NA	TGTGCCAGCGGAAGGGGCGGGGAGCTGTTTTTT	CASGRGGELFF
once	TRBJ1-2	TRBV9	TRBD1	TGTGCCAGCAGCGTATCACCAGGGGGAAACTATGGCTACACCTTC	CASSVSPGGNYGYTF
few	TRBJ1-3	TRBV30	TRBD1	TGTGCCTGGCGGACAGGTCGATCGGGAAACACCATATATTTT	CAWRTGRSGNTIYF
once	TRBJ2-3	TRBV19	TRBD2	TGTGCCAGTAGTATAACTAGCGGGAGGGCCCTGGATACGCAGTATTTT	CASSITSGRALDTQYF
NA	TRBJ2-3	TRBV7-2	TRBD2	TGTGCCAGCAGCTGGTTGGCGGGAGGGACAGATACGCAGTATTTT	CASSWLAGGTDTQYF
NA	TRBJ2-7	TRBV2	NA	TGTGCCAGCAATTTTCAGGGAACCTACGAGCAGTACTTC	CASNFQGTYEQYF
NA	TRBJ1-2	TRBV11-2	NA	TGTGCCAGCAGCTCCCCCCCGGGGGGCTACACCTTC	CASSSPPGGYTF
NA	TRBJ1-5	TRBV5-1	NA	TGCGCCAGCAGCCTAGACGGAAATAGCAATCAGCCCCAGCATTTT	CASSLDGNSNQPQHF
once	TRBJ1-4	TRBV5-5	TRBD1	TGTGCCAGCAGCTTTGACGAACGGGACAGGGGGCGAAGAGGGAATGAAAAACTGTTTTTT	CASSFDERDRGRRGNEKLFF
NA	TRBJ1-2	TRBV18	NA	TGTGCCAGCTCACCACAACAGGGTCCGGGCTATGGCTACACCTTC	CASSPQQGPGYGYTF
NA	TRBJ1-2	TRBV30	NA	TGTGCCTGGAGCTGGGGCAGGGAAGGCTACACCTTC	CAWSWGREGYTF
NA	TRBJ1-6	TRBV3-1/TRBV3-2	TRBD1	TGTGCCAGCAGCCAAGGAGACAGGGGGCTTAATTCACCCCTCCACTTT	CASSQGDRGLNSPLHF
once	TRBJ1-3	TRBV30	TRBD1	TGTGCCTGGGGACAGGGCGCTGGAAACACCATATATTTT	CAWGQGAGNTIYF
NA	TRBJ1-4	TRBV12-3/TRBV12-4	NA	TGTGCCAGCAGTTTTAAGGGAGGTGAAAAACTGTTTTTT	CASSFKGGEKLFF
NA	TRBJ1-2	TRBV5-1	TRBD1	TGCGCCAGCAGCTTGGGGACAGGGCTCGGCTACACCTTC	CASSLGTGLGYTF
NA	TRBJ2-7	TRBV7-2	NA	TGTGCCAGCAATAGCGTCTCCTACGAGCAGTACTTC	CASNSVSYEQYF
NA	TRBJ2-3	TRBV7-2	TRBD2	TGTGCCAGCAGCTTTGGGTTCCCGGGACTACCCACAGATACGCAGTATTTT	CASSFGFPGLPTDTQYF
NA	TRBJ1-5	TRBV19	NA	TGTGCCAGTACACGCGCTCACAATCAGCCCCAGCATTTT	CASTRAHNQPQHF
NA	TRBJ2-2	TRBV5-1	TRBD2	TGCGCCAGCAGCTTCTTTCTAGCGGCAAACACCGGGGAGCTGTTTTTT	CASSFFLAANTGELFF
NA	TRBJ1-1	TRBV19	NA	TGTGCCAGTAGTATAGATGGGGGGGGTCCTTTGAACACTGAAGCTTTCTTT	CASSIDGGGPLNTEAFF
NA	TRBJ1-2	TRBV25-1	TRBD1	TGTGCCAGCAGTGAATTCTTTGGGACAGGGGATGAGTATGGCTACACCTTC	CASSEFFGTGDEYGYTF
NA	TRBJ2-3	TRBV11-3	NA	TGTGCCAGCAGCGCCCCCCGCGGACGGGCAGGGGATTCAGATACGCAGTATTTT	CASSAPRGRAGDSDTQYF
NA	TRBJ1-2	TRBV5-8	NA	TGTGCCAGCAGCTTCTTCGTCACCGGGACACCTTATGGCTACACCTTC	CASSFFVTGTPYGYTF
NA	TRBJ2-3	TRBV9	TRBD1	TGTGCCAGCAGCCCCCGAAGCAGGGGGCAGGATACGCAGTATTTT	CASSPRSRGQDTQYF
NA	TRBJ1-1	TRBV30	NA	TGTGCCTGGAAGTTGGAACTAAACACTGAAGCTTTCTTT	CAWKLELNTEAFF
once	TRBJ1-1	TRBV2	TRBD1	TGTGCCAGCAGTGCGGGAGACCGGACAGGGTACACTGAAGCTTTCTTT	CASSAGDRTGYTEAFF
once	TRBJ1-5	TRBV19	NA	TGTGCCAGTAGTATTGCGGGGTTGGCAAGTCAGCCCCAGCATTTT	CASSIAGLASQPQHF
NA	TRBJ2-2	TRBV9	NA	TGTGCCACTTCGCCGGGGGTAAACACCGGGGAGCTGTTTTTT	CATSPGVNTGELFF